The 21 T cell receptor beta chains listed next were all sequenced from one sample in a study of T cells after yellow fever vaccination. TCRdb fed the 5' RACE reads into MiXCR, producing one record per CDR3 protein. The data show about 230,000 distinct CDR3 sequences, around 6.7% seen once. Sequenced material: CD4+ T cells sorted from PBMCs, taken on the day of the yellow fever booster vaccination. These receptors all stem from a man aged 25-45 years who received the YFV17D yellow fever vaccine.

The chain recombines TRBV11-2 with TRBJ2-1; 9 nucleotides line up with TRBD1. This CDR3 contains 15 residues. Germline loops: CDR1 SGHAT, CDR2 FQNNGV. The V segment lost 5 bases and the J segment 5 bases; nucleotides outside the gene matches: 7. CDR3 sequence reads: CASSPQGALNNEQFF. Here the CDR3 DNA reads TGTGCCAGCAGCCCACAGGGGGCCCTCAACAATGAGCAGTTCTTC.

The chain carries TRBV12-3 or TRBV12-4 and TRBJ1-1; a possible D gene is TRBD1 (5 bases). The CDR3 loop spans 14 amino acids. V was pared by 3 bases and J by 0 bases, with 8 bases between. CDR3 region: CASSFGHMNTEAFF. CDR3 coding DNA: TGTGCCAGCAGTTTTGGACACATGAACACTGAAGCTTTCTTT.

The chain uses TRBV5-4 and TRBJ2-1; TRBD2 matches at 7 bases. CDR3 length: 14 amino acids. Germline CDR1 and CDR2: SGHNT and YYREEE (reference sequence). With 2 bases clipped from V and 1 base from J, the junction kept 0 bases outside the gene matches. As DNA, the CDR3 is TGTGCCAGCAGCTTCGGGAGGTCCTACAATGAGCAGTTCTTC. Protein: CASSFGRSYNEQFF.

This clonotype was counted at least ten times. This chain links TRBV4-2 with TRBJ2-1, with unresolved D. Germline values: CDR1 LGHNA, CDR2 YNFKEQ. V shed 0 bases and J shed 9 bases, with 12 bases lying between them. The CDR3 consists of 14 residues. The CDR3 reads CASSQETGGGEQFF. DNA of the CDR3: TGTGCCAGCAGCCAAGAAACGGGCGGTGGTGAGCAGTTCTTC.

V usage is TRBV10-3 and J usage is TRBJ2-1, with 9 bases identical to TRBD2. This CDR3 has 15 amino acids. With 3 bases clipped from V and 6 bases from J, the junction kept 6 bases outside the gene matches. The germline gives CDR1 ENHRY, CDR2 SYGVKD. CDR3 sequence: CAISDSGSISNEQFF. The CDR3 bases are TGTGCCATCAGTGATAGCGGGAGCATCAGCAATGAGCAGTTCTTC.

The CDR3 region has the DNA TGTGCCAGCAGCTTCACAGGCGCTAATGAAAAACTGTTTTTT. Its translation is CASSFTGANEKLFF. This chain uses TRBV5-5 with TRBJ1-4, with a weak D call TRBD1 (5 bases). Trimming removed 2 bases at V and 3 bases at J, with 8 bases between. This CDR3 region has 14 residues. Germline V gives CDR1 SGHKS, CDR2 YYEKEE (reference sequence).

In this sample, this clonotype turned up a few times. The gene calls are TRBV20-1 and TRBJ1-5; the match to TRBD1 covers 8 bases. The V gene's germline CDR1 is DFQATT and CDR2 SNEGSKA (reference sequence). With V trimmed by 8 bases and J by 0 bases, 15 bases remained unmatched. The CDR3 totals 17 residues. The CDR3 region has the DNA TGCAGTCGCCGGACAGGGCTATCCCCTTATAGCAATCAGCCCCAGCATTTT. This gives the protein CSRRTGLSPYSNQPQHF.

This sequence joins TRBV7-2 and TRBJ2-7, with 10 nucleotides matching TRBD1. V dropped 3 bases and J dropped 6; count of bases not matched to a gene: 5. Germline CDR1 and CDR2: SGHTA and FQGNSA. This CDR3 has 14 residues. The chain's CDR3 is CASSLTGGRIEQYF. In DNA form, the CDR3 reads TGTGCCAGCAGCTTGACAGGGGGCCGAATCGAGCAGTACTTC.

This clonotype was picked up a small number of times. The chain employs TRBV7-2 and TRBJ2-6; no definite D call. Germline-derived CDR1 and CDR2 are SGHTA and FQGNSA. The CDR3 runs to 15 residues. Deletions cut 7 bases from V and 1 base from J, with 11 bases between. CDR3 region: CASIPRSSGANVLTF. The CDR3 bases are TGTGCCAGCATCCCAAGGAGTTCTGGGGCCAACGTCCTGACTTTC.

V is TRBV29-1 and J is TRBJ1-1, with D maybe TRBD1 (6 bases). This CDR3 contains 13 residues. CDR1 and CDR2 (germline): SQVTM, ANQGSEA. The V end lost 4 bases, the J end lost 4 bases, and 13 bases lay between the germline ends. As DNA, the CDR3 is TGCAGCGTTGTTCGGGGGGCGGGCACTGAAGCTTTCTTT. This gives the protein CSVVRGAGTEAFF.

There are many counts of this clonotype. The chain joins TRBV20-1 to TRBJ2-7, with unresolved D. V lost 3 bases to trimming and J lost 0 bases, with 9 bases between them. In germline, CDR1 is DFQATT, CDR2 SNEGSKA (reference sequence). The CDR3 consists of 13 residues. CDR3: CSARPGSSYEQYF. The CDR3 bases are TGCAGTGCTAGGCCCGGTAGCTCCTACGAGCAGTACTTC.

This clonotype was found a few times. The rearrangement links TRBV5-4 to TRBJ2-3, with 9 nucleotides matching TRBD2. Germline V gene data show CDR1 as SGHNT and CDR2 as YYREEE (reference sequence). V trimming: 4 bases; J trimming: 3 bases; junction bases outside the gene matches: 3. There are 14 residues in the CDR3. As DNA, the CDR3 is TGTGCCAGCAGCACCGGACTAGCGACAGATACGCAGTATTTT. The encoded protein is CASSTGLATDTQYF. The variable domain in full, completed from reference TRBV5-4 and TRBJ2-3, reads ETGVTQSPTHLIKTRGQQVTLRCSSQSGHNTVSWYQQALGQGPQFIFQYYREEENGRGNFPPRFSGLQFPNYSSELNVNALELDDSALYLCASSTGLATDTQYFGPGTRLTVL.

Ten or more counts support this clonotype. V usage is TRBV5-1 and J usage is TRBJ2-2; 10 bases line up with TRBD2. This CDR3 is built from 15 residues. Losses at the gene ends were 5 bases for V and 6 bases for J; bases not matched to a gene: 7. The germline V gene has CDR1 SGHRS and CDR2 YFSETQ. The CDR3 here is CASSGLAGEAGELFF. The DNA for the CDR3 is TGCGCCAGCAGTGGGCTAGCGGGAGAGGCCGGGGAGCTGTTTTTT.

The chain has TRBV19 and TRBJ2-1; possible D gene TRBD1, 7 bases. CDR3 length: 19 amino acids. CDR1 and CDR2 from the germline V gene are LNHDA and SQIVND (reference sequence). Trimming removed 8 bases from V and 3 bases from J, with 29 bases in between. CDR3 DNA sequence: TGTGCCAGTCGTAGGGAGGCAGGGGTGAGCTCAGGGGGCTACAATGAGCAGTTCTTC. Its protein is CASRREAGVSSGGYNEQFF.

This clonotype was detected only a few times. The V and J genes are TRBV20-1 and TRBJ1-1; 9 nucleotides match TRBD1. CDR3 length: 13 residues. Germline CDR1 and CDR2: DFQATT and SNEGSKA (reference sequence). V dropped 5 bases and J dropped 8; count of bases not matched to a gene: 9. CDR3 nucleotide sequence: TGCAGTGCTCGACAGGGGGAAATAGCGGAAGCTTTCTTT. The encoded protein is CSARQGEIAEAFF.

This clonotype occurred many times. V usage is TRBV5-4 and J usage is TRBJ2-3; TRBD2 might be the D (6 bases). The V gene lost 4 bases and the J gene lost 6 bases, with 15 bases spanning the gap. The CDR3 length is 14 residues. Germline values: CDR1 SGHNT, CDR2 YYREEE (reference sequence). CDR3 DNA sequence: TGTGCCAGCAGCCTCCGAGGAGGGAGTGATACGCAGTATTTT. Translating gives CASSLRGGSDTQYF.

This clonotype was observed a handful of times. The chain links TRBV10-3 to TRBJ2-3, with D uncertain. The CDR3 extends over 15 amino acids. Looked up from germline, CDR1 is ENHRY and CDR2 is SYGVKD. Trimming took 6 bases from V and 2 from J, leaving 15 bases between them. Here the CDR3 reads CAIRAQTENTDTQYF. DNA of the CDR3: TGTGCCATCAGGGCCCAGACTGAAAACACAGATACGCAGTATTTT.

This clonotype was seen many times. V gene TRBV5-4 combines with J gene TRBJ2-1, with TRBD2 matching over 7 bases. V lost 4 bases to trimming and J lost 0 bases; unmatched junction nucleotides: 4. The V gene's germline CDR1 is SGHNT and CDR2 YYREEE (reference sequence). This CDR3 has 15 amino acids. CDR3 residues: CASSLERDSYNEQFF. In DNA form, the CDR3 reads TGTGCCAGCAGCCTAGAGCGGGACTCCTACAATGAGCAGTTCTTC.

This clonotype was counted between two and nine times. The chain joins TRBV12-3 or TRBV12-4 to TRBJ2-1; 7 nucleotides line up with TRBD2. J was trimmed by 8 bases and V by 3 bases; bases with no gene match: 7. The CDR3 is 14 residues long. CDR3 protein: CASSFVAGVYEQFF. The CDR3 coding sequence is TGTGCCAGCAGTTTCGTGGCGGGAGTCTATGAGCAGTTCTTC.

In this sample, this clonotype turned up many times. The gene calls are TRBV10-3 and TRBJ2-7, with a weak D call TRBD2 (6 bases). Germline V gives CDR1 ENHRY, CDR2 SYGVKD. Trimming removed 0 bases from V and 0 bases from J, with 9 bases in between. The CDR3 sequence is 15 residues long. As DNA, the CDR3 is TGTGCCATCAGTGAGTCCCGGGACTTCTCCTACGAGCAGTACTTC. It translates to CAISESRDFSYEQYF.

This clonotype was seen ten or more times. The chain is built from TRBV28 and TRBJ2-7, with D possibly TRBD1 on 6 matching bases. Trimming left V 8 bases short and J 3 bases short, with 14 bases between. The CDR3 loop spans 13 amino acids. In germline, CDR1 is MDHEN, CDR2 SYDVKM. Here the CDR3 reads CASVSGDDYEQYF. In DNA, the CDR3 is TGTGCCAGCGTCTCAGGGGATGACTACGAGCAGTACTTC.